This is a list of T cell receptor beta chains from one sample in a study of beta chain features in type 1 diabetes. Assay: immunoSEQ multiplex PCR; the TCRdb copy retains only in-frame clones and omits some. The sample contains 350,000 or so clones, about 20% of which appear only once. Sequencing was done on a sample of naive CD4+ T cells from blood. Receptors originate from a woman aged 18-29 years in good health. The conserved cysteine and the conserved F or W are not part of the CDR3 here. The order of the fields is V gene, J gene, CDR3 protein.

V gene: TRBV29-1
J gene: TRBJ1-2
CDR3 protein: SVGDRVYGYT

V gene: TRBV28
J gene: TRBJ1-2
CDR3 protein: ASSLGGLEGRDGYT

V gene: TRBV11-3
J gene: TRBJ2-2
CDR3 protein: ASSPGLAVRGELF

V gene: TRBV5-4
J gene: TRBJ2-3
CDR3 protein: ASSRGGGRTDTQY

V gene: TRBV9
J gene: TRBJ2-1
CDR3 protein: ASSVVASGNNEQF

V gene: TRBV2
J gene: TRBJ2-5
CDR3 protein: ASKLPRALGSETQY

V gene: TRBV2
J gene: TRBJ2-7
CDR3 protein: ASSELGDRGYEQY

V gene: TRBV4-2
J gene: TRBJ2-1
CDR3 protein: ASSGTRHGYNEQF

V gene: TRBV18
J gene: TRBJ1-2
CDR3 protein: ASSPTGGSYGYT

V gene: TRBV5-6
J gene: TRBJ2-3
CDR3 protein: ASNPGGLAGDTQY

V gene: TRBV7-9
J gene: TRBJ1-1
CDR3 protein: ASSFKQGVNTEAF

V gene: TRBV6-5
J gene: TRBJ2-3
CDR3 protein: ASSYGTSGDTDTQY

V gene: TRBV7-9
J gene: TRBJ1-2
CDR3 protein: ASSMTGQGANYGYT

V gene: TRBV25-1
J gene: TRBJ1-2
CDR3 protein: ASSESARGYT

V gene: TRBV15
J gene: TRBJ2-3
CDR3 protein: ATSREISGRTDTQY

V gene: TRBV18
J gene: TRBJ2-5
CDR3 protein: ASSPNGQGETQY

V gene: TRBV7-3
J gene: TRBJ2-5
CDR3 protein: ASSLIGGAGGETQY

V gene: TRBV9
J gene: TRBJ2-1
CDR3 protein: ASTRGGGAENEQF

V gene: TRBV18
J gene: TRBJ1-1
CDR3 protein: ASSPVGEAEAF

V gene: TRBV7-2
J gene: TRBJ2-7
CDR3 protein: ASSLTAYEQY

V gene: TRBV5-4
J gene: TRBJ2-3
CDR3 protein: ASSLRAGGHTDTQY

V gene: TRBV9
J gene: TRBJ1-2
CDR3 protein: ASSRDRGSGYT

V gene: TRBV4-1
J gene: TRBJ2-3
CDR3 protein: ASSRLGGGNTDTQY

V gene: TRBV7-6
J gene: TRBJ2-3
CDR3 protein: ASAQRGTDTQY

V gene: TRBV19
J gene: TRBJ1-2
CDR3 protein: ARDGTGDYGYT

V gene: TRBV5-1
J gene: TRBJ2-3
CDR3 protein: ASSFGVTDTQY

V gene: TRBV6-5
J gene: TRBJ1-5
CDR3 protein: ASRSTGGSQPQH

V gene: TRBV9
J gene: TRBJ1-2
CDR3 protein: ASSAPGTGAHGYT

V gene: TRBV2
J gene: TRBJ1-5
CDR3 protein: ASRQVPNQPQH

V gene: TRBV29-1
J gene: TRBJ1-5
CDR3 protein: SVEEGRRNQPQH